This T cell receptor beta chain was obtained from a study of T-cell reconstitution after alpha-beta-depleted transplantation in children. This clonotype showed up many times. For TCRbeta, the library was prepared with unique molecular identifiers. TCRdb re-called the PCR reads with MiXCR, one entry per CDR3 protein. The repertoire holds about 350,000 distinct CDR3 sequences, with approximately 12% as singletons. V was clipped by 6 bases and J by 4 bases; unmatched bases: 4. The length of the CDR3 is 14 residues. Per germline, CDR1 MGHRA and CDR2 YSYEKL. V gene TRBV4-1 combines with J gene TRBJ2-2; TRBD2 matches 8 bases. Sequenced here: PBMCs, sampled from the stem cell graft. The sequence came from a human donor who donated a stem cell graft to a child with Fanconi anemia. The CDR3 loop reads CASRLAVGTGELFF. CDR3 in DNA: TGCGCCAGCAGACTAGCGGTCGGCACCGGGGAGCTGTTTTTT.